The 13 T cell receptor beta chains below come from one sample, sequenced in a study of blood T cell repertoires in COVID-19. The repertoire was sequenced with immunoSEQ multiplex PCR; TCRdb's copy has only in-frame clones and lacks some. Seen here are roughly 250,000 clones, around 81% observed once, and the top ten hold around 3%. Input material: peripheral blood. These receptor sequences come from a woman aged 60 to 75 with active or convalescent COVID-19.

CDR3 protein: CSGAGYEQFF. The CDR3 coding sequence is TGCAGCGGCGCAGGGTATGAGCAGTTCTTC. V gene TRBV29-1 combines with J gene TRBJ2-1; TRBD1 is a possible D gene (5 bases). The CDR3 is 10 residues long. Germline CDR1 and CDR2: SQVTM and ANQGSEA. Trimming left V 7 bases short and J 8 bases short, with 9 bases between.

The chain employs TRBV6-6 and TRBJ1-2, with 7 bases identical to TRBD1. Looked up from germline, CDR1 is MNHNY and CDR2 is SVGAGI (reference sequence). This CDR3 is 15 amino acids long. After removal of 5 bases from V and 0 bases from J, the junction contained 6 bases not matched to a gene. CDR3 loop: CASSTGTEANYGYTF. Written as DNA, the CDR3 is TGTGCCAGCAGTACCGGGACAGAGGCTAACTATGGCTACACCTTC.

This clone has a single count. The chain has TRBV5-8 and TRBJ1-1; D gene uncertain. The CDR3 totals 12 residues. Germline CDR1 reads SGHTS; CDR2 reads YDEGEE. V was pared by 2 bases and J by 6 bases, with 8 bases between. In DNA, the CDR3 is TGTGCCAGCAGCTTTAAACACGCTGAAGCTTTCTTT. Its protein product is CASSFKHAEAFF.

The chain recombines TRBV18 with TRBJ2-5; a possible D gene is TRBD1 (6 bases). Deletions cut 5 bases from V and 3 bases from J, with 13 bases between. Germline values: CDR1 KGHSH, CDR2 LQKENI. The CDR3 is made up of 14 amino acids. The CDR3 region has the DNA TGTGCCAGCTCAGCTAGAGGGGGTAAAGAGACCCAGTACTTC. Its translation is CASSARGGKETQYF.

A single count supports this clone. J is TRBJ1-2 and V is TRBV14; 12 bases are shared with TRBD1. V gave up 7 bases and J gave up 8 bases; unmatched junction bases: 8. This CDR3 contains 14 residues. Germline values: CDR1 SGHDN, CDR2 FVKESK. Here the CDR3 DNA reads TGTGCCAGCACCCCAGGGACAGGGGGCAGCGGCTACACCTTC. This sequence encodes CASTPGTGGSGYTF.

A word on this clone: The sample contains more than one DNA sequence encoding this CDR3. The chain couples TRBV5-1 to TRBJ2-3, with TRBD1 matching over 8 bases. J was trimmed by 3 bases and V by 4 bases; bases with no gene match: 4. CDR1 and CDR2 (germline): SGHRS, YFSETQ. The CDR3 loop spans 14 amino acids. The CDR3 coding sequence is TGCGCCAGCAGCCCCGGACAGGGAACAGATACGCAGTATTTT. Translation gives CASSPGQGTDTQYF.

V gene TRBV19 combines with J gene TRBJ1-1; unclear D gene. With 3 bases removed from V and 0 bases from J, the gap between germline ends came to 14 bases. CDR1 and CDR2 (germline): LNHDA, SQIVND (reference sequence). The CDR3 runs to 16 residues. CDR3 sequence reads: CASSISDRGVNTEAFF. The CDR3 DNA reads TGTGCCAGTAGTATCTCCGACCGGGGTGTGAACACTGAAGCTTTCTTT.

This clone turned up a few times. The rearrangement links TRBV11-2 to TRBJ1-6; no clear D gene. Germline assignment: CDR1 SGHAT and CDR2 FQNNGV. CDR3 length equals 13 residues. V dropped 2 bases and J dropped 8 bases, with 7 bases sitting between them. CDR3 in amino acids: CASSLTQYSPLHF. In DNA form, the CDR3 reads TGTGCCAGCAGCTTAACCCAGTATTCACCCCTCCACTTT. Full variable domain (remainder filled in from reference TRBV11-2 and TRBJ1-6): EAGVAQSPRYKIIEKRQSVAFWCNPISGHATLYWYQQILGQGPKLLIQFQNNGVVDDSQLPKDRFSAERLKGVDSTLKIQPAKLEDSAVYLCASSLTQYSPLHFGNGTRLTVT.

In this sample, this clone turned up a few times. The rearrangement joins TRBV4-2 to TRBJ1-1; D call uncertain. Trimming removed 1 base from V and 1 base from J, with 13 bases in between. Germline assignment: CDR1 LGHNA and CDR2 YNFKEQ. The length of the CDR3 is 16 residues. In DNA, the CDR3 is TGTGCCAGCAGCCAAGGTGTATCCAGGCAGAACACTGAAGCTTTCTTT. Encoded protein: CASSQGVSRQNTEAFF.

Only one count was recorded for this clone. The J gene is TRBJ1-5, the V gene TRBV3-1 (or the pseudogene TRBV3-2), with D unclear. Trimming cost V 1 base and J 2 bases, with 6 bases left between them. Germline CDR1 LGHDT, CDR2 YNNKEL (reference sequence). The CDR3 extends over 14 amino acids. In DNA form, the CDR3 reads TGTGCCAGCAGCCAAGTGCAGGGCAATCAGCCCCAGCATTTT. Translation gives CASSQVQGNQPQHF.

This CDR3 is CASRGDRGTGEQFF. CDR3 DNA: TGTGCCAGCAGAGGGGACAGGGGGACGGGTGAGCAGTTCTTC. The genes are TRBV5-5 and TRBJ2-1, with 11 bases identical to TRBD1. The CDR3 has 14 residues. CDR1 is SGHKS, CDR2 YYEKEE, per germline (reference sequence). V was pared by 5 bases and J by 9 bases, with 7 bases of the junction left unmatched.

CDR3 loop: CASSQDRQDFQDGYTF. In nucleotides, the CDR3 is TGTGCCAGCAGCCAAGATCGACAGGATTTTCAGGATGGCTACACCTTC. The chain recombines TRBV4-2 with TRBJ1-2; a weak D match, TRBD1 (6 bases). CDR1 and CDR2 from the germline V gene are LGHNA and YNFKEQ. CDR3 length: 16 amino acids. The V and J ends lost 0 bases and 6 bases respectively, with 17 bases between them.

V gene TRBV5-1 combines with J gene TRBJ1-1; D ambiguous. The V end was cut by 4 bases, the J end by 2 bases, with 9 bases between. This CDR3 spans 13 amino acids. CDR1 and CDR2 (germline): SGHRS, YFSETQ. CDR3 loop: CASSPSENTEAFF. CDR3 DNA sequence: TGCGCCAGCAGCCCCTCAGAAAACACTGAAGCTTTCTTT.